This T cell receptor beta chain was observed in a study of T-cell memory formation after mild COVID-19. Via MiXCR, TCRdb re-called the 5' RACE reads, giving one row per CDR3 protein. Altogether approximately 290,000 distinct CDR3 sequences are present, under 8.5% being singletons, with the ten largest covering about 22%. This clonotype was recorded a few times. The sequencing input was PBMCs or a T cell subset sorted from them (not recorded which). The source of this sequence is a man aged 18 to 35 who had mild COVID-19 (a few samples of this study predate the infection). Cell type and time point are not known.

CDR3 nucleotide sequence: TGTGCCAGCAGAAACCGGGCCGGGGTTCTAGAGACCCAGTACTTC. Residues: CASRNRAGVLETQYF. V gene TRBV27 combines with J gene TRBJ2-5, with a weak D call TRBD2 (5 bases). From germline, CDR1 is MNHEY and CDR2 SMNVEV (reference sequence). The V gene lost 6 bases and the J gene lost 4 bases, with 18 bases spanning the gap. This CDR3 contains 15 residues.